This T cell receptor beta chain was captured in a study of blood T cell repertoires in COVID-19. Across the study: Samples came from the United States, Italy and Spain, spanning acute and convalescent COVID-19. The cDNA or gDNA used as material had been derived from T cells, B-cell-depleted T cells, or PBMCs.

V lost 7 bases, J lost 1 base, and 9 bases lay in between. The CDR3 runs to 13 residues. The germline gives CDR1 LNHDA, CDR2 SQIVND (reference sequence). Participants reported their clinical history, and cohort assignment relied on those reports. Per the original data handling: Reference gene primer amplification gave nucleated cell count estimates. The assay was immunoSEQ multiplex PCR, and TCRdb's table has in-frame clones only and misses some. That table supplies the V and J calls and clone size; D and trimming were determined from the DNA. The sample lists 150,000 to 200,000 clones; about 89% were seen once.

The source is a woman aged 18-29 years who had recovered from COVID-19. The material sequenced was PBMCs or T cells enriched from blood (not recorded which). This chain connects TRBV19 to TRBJ2-3; weak D call: TRBD1 (5 bases). The CDR3 sequence is CASKQGRTDTQYF. For the CDR3, the DNA is TGTGCCAGTAAGCAGGGCCGCACAGATACGCAGTATTTT.